The 25 T cell receptor beta chains reported below all come from one sample, sequenced in a study of cytomegalovirus exposure and HLA in healthy donors. Use of 60 Vbeta and 13 Jbeta primers characterized the PCR. Produced via immunoSEQ multiplex PCR; TCRdb's table is partial and in-frame only. There are 150,000 or so clones in the sample; around 72% occur only once, and about 2.9% lies in the top ten. The sequenced sample was PBMCs. The source is a woman aged 45-60 years in good health and CMV-seropositive.

The CDR3, as DNA: TGTGCCAGCAGTTTAGGAGCGGGACTCGGGGAGACCCAGTACTTC. Translation: CASSLGAGLGETQYF. The chain combines TRBV27 with TRBJ2-5, with 7 bases lining up with TRBD2. V lost 2 bases to trimming and J lost 5 bases; unmatched junction nucleotides: 8. Germline-derived CDR1 and CDR2 are MNHEY and SMNVEV (reference sequence). CDR3 length equals 15 residues.

The genes are TRBV2 and TRBJ2-3, with 9 bases fitting TRBD2. V was clipped by 8 bases and J by 5 bases; unmatched bases: 5. The length of the CDR3 is 13 residues. Germline lookup yields CDR1 SNHLY and CDR2 FYNNEI. The CDR3 is CASLAGYGDTQYF. Written as DNA, the CDR3 is TGTGCCAGCCTAGCGGGGTATGGAGATACGCAGTATTTT.

The rearrangement uses TRBV6-6 and TRBJ1-2; 10 nucleotides agree with TRBD1. There are 15 residues in the CDR3. V lost 2 bases to trimming and J lost 8 bases; unmatched junction nucleotides: 8. Germline lookup yields CDR1 MNHNY and CDR2 SVGAGI (reference sequence). The CDR3: CASSYGGQGLSGYTF. CDR3 bases: TGTGCCAGCAGTTACGGGGGACAGGGGCTAAGCGGCTACACCTTC.

V gene TRBV2 combines with J gene TRBJ2-2; TRBD1 aligns across 8 bases. The ends lost 5 bases at V and 3 bases at J; junction bases unmatched: 5. The V gene's germline CDR1 is SNHLY and CDR2 FYNNEI. This CDR3 is built from 15 residues. CDR3 loop: CASSFRGLDTGELFF. CDR3 nucleotide sequence: TGTGCCAGCAGTTTCAGGGGGCTGGACACCGGGGAGCTGTTTTTT.

The chain carries TRBV28 and TRBJ1-6, with D maybe TRBD1 (6 bases). Per germline, CDR1 MDHEN and CDR2 SYDVKM. V lost 3 bases, J lost 7 bases, and 13 bases lay in between. The CDR3 loop spans 15 amino acids. CDR3 sequence reads: CASSLGAHNNSPLHF. The CDR3 region has the DNA TGTGCCAGCAGTTTGGGGGCGCATAACAATTCACCCCTCCACTTT.

The chain carries TRBV18 and TRBJ2-3; 7 nucleotides line up with TRBD2. CDR1 and CDR2 from the germline V gene are KGHSH and LQKENI. Losses at the gene ends were 3 bases for V and 7 bases for J; bases not matched to a gene: 4. This CDR3 is built from 13 residues. The CDR3 loop reads CASSPGTTYTQYF. CDR3 in DNA: TGTGCCAGCTCACCCGGGACTACCTATACGCAGTATTTT.

This clone was counted once. This rearrangement joins TRBV30 to TRBJ1-3; D possibly corresponds to TRBD1 (5 bases). The germline V and J ends were trimmed by 7 bases and 0 bases, with 10 bases remaining between them. CDR1 GTSNPN and CDR2 SVGIG come from the germline V gene (reference sequence). This CDR3 region has 13 residues. In nucleotides, the CDR3 is TGTGCCTCACTGACAGACTCTGGAAACACCATATATTTT. This gives the protein CASLTDSGNTIYF.

This clone has a handful of counts. V is TRBV7-3 and J is TRBJ2-2, with D maybe TRBD1 (5 bases). This CDR3 contains 14 residues. The V gene's germline CDR1 is SGHTA and CDR2 FQGTGA. The V end was cut by 4 bases, the J end by 10 bases, with 16 bases between. The CDR3 is CASSYLSGMQELFF. CDR3 nucleotide sequence: TGTGCCAGCAGCTACCTATCAGGGATGCAGGAGCTGTTTTTT.

The chain is built from TRBV27 and TRBJ1-1, with 8 bases fitting TRBD1. This CDR3 contains 15 residues. Trimming at V came to 2 bases and at J to 6 bases, leaving 8 bases not matched to a gene. Germline V gene sequence: CDR1 MNHEY, CDR2 SMNVEV (reference sequence). CDR3 DNA: TGTGCCAGCAGTTTAGCGGCAGGGGGCTATCCTGAAGCTTTCTTT. This sequence encodes CASSLAAGGYPEAFF.

This clone was seen a single time. The junction departs from the called germline gene at one end, perhaps through a read error. As DNA, the CDR3 is TGTGCCAGTAGTACTGGGGACAGGGTAACCTACGAGCAGCACTTC. Protein product: CASSTGDRVTYEQHF. The chain uses TRBV19 and TRBJ2-7; 9 nucleotides align to TRBD1. The CDR3 runs 15 residues. CDR1 and CDR2 (germline): LNHDA, SQIVND (reference sequence).

This chain uses TRBV9 with TRBJ1-2; 9 bases are a match to TRBD1. CDR1 is SGDLS and CDR2 is YYNGEE in the germline V gene. The CDR3 is made up of 16 amino acids. V gave up 3 bases and J gave up 6 bases; unmatched junction bases: 12. The CDR3 DNA reads TGTGCCAGCAGCGCACTCTCCGGACAGGGGTTGAATGGCTACACCTTC. As protein: CASSALSGQGLNGYTF.

This chain uses TRBV10-3 with TRBJ2-2; perhaps TRBD2 as D (6 bases). This CDR3 has 20 residues. The V gene's germline CDR1 is ENHRY and CDR2 SYGVKD. Trimming removed 3 bases from V and 0 bases from J, with 23 bases in between. CDR3 DNA sequence: TGTGCCATCAGTGACCGACAGCGGGCCCGCGAACGAACGAACACCGGGGAGCTGTTTTTT. This sequence encodes CAISDRQRARERTNTGELFF.

The V and J genes are TRBV4-2 and TRBJ2-7; 7 bases align to TRBD2. The junction had 6 bases not matched to a gene; V was cut back by 0 bases and J by 4 bases. The CDR3 is 15 amino acids. Germline values: CDR1 LGHNA, CDR2 YNFKEQ. The CDR3 nucleotides read TGTGCCAGCAGCCAAGAGGCGGGAGTTCTGTACGAGCAGTACTTC. Translated, it gives CASSQEAGVLYEQYF.

J is TRBJ2-2 and V is TRBV6-4; TRBD1 might be the D (5 bases). V was trimmed by 4 bases and J by 1 base, leaving 7 bases between them. Germline V gives CDR1 MRHNA, CDR2 SNTAGT. This CDR3 comprises 14 residues. The DNA of the CDR3 is TGTGCCAGCAGTGCCGACAGGAACACCGGGGAGCTGTTTTTT. Protein sequence: CASSADRNTGELFF.

This clone was found a few times. J is TRBJ2-3 and V is TRBV28; 9 bases line up with TRBD1. The length of the CDR3 is 15 residues. Per the germline V gene, CDR1 is MDHEN and CDR2 is SYDVKM. The ends lost 7 bases at V and 0 bases at J; junction bases unmatched: 5. In DNA form, the CDR3 reads TGTGCCAGCATCCCCGGGACAGGGAGCACAGATACGCAGTATTTT. This codes for CASIPGTGSTDTQYF.

This clone was found once. The chain recombines TRBV10-3 with TRBJ2-2, with a weak D call TRBD2 (6 bases). V gave up 6 bases and J gave up 5 bases, with 10 bases separating them. CDR1 and CDR2 from the germline V gene are ENHRY and SYGVKD. The CDR3 totals 13 residues. CDR3 sequence (DNA): TGTGCCATCAGGCCGGGGGAGACCGGGGAGCTGTTTTTT. Protein: CAIRPGETGELFF.

The chain couples TRBV7-6 to TRBJ2-2; 9 bases map to TRBD2. CDR3 length: 18 residues. With 2 bases clipped from V and 0 bases from J, the junction kept 7 bases outside the gene matches. Germline loops: CDR1 SGHVS, CDR2 FNYEAQ. The CDR3 sequence is CASSLLAGGPANTGELFF. The CDR3 DNA reads as TGTGCCAGCAGCTTACTTGCGGGAGGGCCCGCGAACACCGGGGAGCTGTTTTTT.

The chain carries TRBV7-2 and TRBJ2-3; TRBD1 aligns across 8 bases. CDR3 size: 15 residues. Germline lookup yields CDR1 SGHTA and CDR2 FQGNSA. The V gene end was trimmed by 5 bases and the J gene end by 3 bases; junction bases not matched to a gene: 7. CDR3 sequence reads: CASSRQGRSTDTQYF. CDR3 DNA sequence: TGTGCCAGCAGCCGACAGGGGAGGTCGACAGATACGCAGTATTTT. Variable domain in full (rest from reference TRBV7-2 and TRBJ2-3): GAGVSQSPSNKVTEKGKDVELRCDPISGHTALYWYRQSLGQGLEFLIYFQGNSAPDKSGLPSDRFSAERTGGSVSTLTIQRTQQEDSAVYLCASSRQGRSTDTQYFGPGTRLTVL.

In nucleotides, the CDR3 is TGCGCCGGACACCGGGACGGGAGGGGGGGTGGCTACACCTTC. Translated, it gives CAGHRDGRGGGYTF. The chain combines TRBV10-1 with TRBJ1-2; D is possibly TRBD1 (6 bases). The V end lost 11 bases, the J end lost 7 bases, and 23 bases lay between the germline ends. CDR1 is WNHNN, CDR2 SYGVQD, per germline (reference sequence). This CDR3 is built from 14 residues.

The J gene is TRBJ1-2, the V gene TRBV2, with a tentative D call TRBD1 (6 bases). Trimming took off 6 bases at V and 3 bases at J, with 8 bases between the two ends. Germline loops: CDR1 SNHLY, CDR2 FYNNEI. This CDR3 is 12 amino acids long. Here the CDR3 DNA reads TGTGCCAGCAGGGGGGCGGACTATGGCTACACCTTC. Protein sequence: CASRGADYGYTF.

This chain connects TRBV5-1 to TRBJ1-2; no clear D gene. This CDR3 region has 13 residues. CDR1 and CDR2 (germline): SGHRS, YFSETQ. V gave up 0 bases and J gave up 0 bases, with 3 bases separating them. The CDR3 loop is CASSLAANYGYTF. CDR3 DNA: TGCGCCAGCAGCTTGGCAGCTAACTATGGCTACACCTTC.

This clone occurred a few times. The chain combines TRBV7-9 with TRBJ2-3; TRBD1 is a possible D gene (5 bases). This CDR3 has 16 amino acids. V lost 1 base and J lost 5, with 16 bases in between. Germline CDR1 and CDR2: SEHNR and FQNEAQ (reference sequence). CDR3 bases: TGTGCCAGCAGCTTAGAAGGCAGGGTGGAGAAAGATACGCAGTATTTT. Amino acid sequence: CASSLEGRVEKDTQYF.

The chain combines TRBV2 with TRBJ1-5, with 8 positions matching TRBD1. CDR3 size: 13 residues. The junction had 3 bases not matched to a gene; V was cut back by 4 bases and J by 7 bases. The V gene's germline CDR1 is SNHLY and CDR2 FYNNEI. The CDR3 DNA reads TGTGCCAGCAGTGTGACAGGGGAACAGCCCCAGCATTTT. Residues: CASSVTGEQPQHF.

The rearrangement uses TRBV18 and TRBJ2-3; possibly TRBD1 for D (5 bases). Per the germline V gene, CDR1 is KGHSH and CDR2 is LQKENI. The CDR3 is 15 amino acids. Trimming stripped 4 bases from V and 4 bases from J, with 15 bases between. The DNA for the CDR3 is TGTGCCAGCTCACTAGGCGCCCAGGGATCAGATACGCAGTATTTT. Protein product: CASSLGAQGSDTQYF.

The chain employs TRBV5-6 and TRBJ1-2; D may be TRBD1 (5 bases). Germline CDR1 and CDR2: SGHDT and YYEEEE. V was shortened by 3 bases and J by 3 bases, with 12 bases between the two germline ends. CDR3 length equals 14 residues. CDR3 loop: CASSSTEDDYGYTF. The CDR3 DNA is TGTGCCAGCAGCTCGACAGAGGACGACTATGGCTACACCTTC.